Reported below is one T cell receptor beta chain. This sample was included in a study of T-cell memory formation after mild COVID-19. This CDR3 has 13 amino acids. In germline, CDR1 is MNHEY, CDR2 SVGAGI. Trimming took off 0 bases at V and 5 bases at J, with 7 bases between the two ends. TCRdb used MiXCR to reprocess the 5' RACE reads, holding one entry per CDR3 protein. Of about half a million distinct CDR3 sequences listed, around a sixth are singletons. The clonotype comes from an adult woman who had mild COVID-19 (a few samples of this study predate the infection). Cell type and time point are not known. The chain combines TRBV6-5 with TRBJ1-2; no definite D call. The source material was PBMCs or a T cell subset sorted from them (not recorded which). CDR3 DNA sequence: TGTGCCAGCAGTTACTCATTCACTTATGGCTACACCTTC. It specifies CASSYSFTYGYTF.